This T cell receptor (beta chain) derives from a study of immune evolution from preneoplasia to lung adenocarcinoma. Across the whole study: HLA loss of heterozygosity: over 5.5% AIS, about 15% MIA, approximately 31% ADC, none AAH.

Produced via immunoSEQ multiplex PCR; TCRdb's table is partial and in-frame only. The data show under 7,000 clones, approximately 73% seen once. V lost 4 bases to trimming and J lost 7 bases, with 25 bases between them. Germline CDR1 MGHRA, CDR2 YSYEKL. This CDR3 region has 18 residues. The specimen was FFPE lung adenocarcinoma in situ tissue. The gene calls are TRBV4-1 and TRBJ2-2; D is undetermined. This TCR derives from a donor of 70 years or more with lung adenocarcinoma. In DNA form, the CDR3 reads TGCGCCAGCAGCCGGGCCGGCACCGGGCCCTTGAGTGTCGGGGAGCTGTTTTTT. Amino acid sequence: CASSRAGTGPLSVGELFF.